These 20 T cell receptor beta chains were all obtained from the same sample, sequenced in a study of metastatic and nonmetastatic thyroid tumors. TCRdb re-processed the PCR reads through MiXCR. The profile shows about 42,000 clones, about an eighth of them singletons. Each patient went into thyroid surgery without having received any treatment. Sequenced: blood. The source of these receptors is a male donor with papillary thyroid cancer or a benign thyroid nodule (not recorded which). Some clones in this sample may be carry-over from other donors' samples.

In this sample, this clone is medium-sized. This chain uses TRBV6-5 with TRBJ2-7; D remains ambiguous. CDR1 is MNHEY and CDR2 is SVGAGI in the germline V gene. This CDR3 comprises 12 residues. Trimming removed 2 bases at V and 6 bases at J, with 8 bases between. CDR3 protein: CASSYAEGEQYF. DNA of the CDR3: TGTGCCAGCAGTTACGCAGAAGGCGAGCAGTACTTC.

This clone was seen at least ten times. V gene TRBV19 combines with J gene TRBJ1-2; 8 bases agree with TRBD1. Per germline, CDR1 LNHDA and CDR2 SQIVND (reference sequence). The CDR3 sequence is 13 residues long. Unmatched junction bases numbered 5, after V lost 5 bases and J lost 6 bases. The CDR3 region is CASSWTGQDGYTF. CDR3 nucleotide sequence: TGTGCCAGTAGTTGGACAGGGCAAGATGGCTACACCTTC.

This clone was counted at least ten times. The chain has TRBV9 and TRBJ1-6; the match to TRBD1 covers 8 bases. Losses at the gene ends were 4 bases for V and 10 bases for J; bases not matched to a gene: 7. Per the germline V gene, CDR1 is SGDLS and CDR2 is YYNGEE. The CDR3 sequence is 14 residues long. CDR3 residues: CASSPNTGGSPLHF. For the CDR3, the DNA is TGTGCCAGCAGCCCTAACACAGGGGGATCACCCCTCCACTTT.

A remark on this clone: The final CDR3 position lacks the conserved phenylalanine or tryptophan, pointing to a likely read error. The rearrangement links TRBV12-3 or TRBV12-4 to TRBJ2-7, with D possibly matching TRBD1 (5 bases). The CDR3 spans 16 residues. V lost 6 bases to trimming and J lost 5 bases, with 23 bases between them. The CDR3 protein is CASSPPDMASLHEQYL. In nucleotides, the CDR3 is TGTGCCAGCAGCCCTCCGGACATGGCCTCCTTACACGAGCAGTACCTC.

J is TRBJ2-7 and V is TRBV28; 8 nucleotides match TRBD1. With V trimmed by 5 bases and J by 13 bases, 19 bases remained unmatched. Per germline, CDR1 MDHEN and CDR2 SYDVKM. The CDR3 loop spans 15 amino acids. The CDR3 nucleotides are TGTGCCAGCAGTCCACGGACAGGGTACCCCCTCTATCATTACTTC. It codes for CASSPRTGYPLYHYF.

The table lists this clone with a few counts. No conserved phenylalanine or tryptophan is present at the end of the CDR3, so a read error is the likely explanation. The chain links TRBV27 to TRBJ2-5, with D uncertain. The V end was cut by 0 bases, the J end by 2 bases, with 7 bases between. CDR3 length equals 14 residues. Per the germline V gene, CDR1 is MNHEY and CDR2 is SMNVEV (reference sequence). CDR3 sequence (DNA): TGTGCCAGCAGTTTATCGATGGGTCAAGAGACCCAGTACCTC. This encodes CASSLSMGQETQYL.

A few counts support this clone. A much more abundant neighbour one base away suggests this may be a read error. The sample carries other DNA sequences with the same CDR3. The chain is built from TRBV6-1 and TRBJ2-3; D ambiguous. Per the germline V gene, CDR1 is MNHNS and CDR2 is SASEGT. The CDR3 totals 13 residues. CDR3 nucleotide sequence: TGTGCCAGCATGTCGTCCAACGAAGATACTCAGTATTTT. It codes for CASMSSNEDTQYF.

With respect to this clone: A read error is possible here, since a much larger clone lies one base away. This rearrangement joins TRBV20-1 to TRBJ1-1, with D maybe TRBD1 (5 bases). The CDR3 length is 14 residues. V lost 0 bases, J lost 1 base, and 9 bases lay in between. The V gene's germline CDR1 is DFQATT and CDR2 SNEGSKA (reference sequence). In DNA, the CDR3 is TGCAGTGCTAGAGATGGACACTCGAACACTGAAGCTTTCTTT. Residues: CSARDGHSNTEAFF.

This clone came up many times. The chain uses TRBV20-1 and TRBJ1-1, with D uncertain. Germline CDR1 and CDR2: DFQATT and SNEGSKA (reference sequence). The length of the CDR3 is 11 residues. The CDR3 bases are TGCATGCTAAGGCCTGTAACTGAAGCTTTCTTT. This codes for CMLRPVTEAFF.

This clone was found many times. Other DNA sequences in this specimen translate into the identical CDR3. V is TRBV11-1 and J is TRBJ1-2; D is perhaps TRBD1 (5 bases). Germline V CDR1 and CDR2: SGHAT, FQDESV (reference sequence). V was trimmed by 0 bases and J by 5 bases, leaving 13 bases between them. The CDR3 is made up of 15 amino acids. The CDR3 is CASSLATDGTYGYTF. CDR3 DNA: TGTGCCAGCAGCTTAGCGACAGACGGGACTTATGGCTACACCTTC. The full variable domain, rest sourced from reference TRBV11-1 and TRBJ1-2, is EAEVAQSPRYKITEKSQAVAFWCDPISGHATLYWYRQILGQGPELLVQFQDESVVDDSQLPKDRFSAERLKGVDSTLKIQPAELGDSAMYLCASSLATDGTYGYTFGSGTRLTVV.

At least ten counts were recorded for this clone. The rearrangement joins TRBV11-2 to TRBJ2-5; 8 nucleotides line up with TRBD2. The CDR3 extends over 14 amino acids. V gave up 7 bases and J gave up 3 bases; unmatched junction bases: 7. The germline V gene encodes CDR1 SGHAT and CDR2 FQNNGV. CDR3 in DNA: TGTGCCAGCACCCAAAGGGGACTAGAAGAGACCCAGTACTTC. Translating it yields CASTQRGLEETQYF. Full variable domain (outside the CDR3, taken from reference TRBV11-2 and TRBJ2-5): EAGVAQSPRYKIIEKRQSVAFWCNPISGHATLYWYQQILGQGPKLLIQFQNNGVVDDSQLPKDRFSAERLKGVDSTLKIQPAKLEDSAVYLCASTQRGLEETQYFGPGTRLLVL.

Here the CDR3 DNA reads TGTGCCAGCTCACCCCGGACGACTAGCGGGGGGCACAATGAGCAGTTCTTC. Translation gives CASSPRTTSGGHNEQFF. The chain joins TRBV18 to TRBJ2-1; 13 bases match TRBD2. V was clipped by 3 bases and J by 5 bases; unmatched bases: 7. Germline V lookup: CDR1 KGHSH, CDR2 LQKENI. The CDR3 has 17 amino acids.

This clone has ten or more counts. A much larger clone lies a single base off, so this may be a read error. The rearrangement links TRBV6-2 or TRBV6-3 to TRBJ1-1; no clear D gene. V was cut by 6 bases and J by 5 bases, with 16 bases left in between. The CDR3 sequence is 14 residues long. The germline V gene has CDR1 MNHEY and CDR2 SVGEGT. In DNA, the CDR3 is TGTGCCAGCAGGTCCGGACGGTCATTGACTGAAGCTTTCTTT. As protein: CASRSGRSLTEAFF.

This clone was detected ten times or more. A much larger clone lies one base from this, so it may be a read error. This chain's CDR3 is CASSSRGESYGQYF. The CDR3 coding sequence is TGTGCCAGCAGTTCACGAGGGGAGTCCTACGGGCAGTACTTC. This chain uses TRBV28 with TRBJ2-7; D is tentatively TRBD1 or TRBD2 (5 bases each). The germline gives CDR1 MDHEN, CDR2 SYDVKM. There are 14 residues in the CDR3.

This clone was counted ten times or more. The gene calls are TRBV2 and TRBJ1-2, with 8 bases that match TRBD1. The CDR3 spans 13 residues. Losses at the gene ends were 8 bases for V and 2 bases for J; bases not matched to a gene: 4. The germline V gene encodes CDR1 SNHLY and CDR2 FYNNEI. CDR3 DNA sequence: TGTGCCAGCGCTAGGACAGGGAACTATGGCTACACCTTC. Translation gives CASARTGNYGYTF. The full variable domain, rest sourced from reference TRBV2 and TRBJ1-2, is EPEVTQTPSHQVTQMGQEVILRCVPISNHLYFYWYRQILGQKVEFLVSFYNNEISEKSEIFDDQFSVERPDGSNFTLKIRSTKLEDSAMYFCASARTGNYGYTFGSGTRLTVV.

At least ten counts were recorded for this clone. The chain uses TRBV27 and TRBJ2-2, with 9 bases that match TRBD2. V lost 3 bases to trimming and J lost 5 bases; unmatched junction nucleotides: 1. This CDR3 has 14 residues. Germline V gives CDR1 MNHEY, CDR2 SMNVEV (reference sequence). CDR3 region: CASSLAGGTGELFF. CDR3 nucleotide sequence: TGTGCCAGCAGTTTGGCGGGAGGGACCGGGGAGCTGTTTTTT.

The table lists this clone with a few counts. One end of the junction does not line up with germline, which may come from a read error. CDR3: CVSRMMNLGTLLTEAFF. CDR3 nucleotides: TGTGTCAGCAGGATGATGAATCTGGGTACTCTCCTCACTGAAGCTTTCTTT. This chain links TRBV27 with TRBJ1-1; D remains unclear. The CDR3 has 17 residues. Germline CDR1 reads MNHEY; CDR2 reads SMNVEV (reference sequence).

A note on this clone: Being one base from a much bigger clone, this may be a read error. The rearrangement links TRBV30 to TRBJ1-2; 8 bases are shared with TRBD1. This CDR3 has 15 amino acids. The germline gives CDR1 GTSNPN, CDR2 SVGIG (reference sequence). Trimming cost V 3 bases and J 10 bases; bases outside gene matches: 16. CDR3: CAWSVITGGSDDYTF. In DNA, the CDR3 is TGTGCCTGGAGCGTTATTACAGGGGGTTCGGATGACTACACCTTC.

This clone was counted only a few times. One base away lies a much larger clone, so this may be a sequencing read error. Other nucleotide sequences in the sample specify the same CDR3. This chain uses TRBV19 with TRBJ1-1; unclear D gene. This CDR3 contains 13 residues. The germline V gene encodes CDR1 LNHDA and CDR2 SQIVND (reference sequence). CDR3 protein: CASSITVTTEAFF. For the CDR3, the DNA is TGTGCCAGTAGTATAACAGTCACGACTGAAGCCTTCTTT.

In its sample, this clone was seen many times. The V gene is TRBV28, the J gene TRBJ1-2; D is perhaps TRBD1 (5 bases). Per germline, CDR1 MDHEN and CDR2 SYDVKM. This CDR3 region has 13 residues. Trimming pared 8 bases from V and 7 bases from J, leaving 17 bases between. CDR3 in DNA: TGTGCCAGCGACACGATCGGGGGTTTTGGCTACACCTTC. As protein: CASDTIGGFGYTF.